This T cell receptor (beta chain) derives from a study of blood T cell repertoires in COVID-19 (dated by TCRdb to 2018 to 2021). Regarding the research as a whole: Collaborator samples came from the United States, Italy and Spain and covered acute and convalescent phases of COVID-19. Where HLA class I and class II types were available, the types were taken from metadata supplied by the sample provider, not from assay-based typing. The repertoires were released in a freely available public database meant as a resource for research on the immune response to SARS-CoV-2. The prospective study material was composed of cDNA or gDNA derived from T cells, B-cell-depleted T cells, or PBMCs. Subjects who had been exposed to COVID-19, were actively infected with it, or had recovered from it provided the deeply sampled blood TCRbeta repertoires that made up the dataset. Nearly every sample came with metadata listing a de-identified subject ID, COVID-19 status, age in years and sex. The samples were drawn from the first 160 participants of the ongoing ImmuneRACE study and from under 1,500 subjects provided by 6 global collaborators. Findings and caveats that apply to the study as a whole: The quantity of clinical and demographic metadata differed by source and by participant and was supplied without curation.

The germline V gene yields MNHNS for CDR1 and SASEGT for CDR2. Compared with germline, V lacks 2 bases and J lacks 6 bases; bases without a gene match: 6. The CDR3 goes from the cysteine to the phenylalanine over 15 residues. Kept here is only the CDR3 DNA, which spans 45 bases and is read in frame from base 1. In Seattle, one collaborating source enrolled patients while the infection was active and tracked those patients longitudinally over the course of disease. Each collaborating institution followed its own protocols to collect whole blood in K2EDTA tubes. For TCRbeta analysis, collaborators shipped samples as frozen whole blood, isolated PBMCs, or DNA extracted from either of those sample types. In its sample, this clone was seen once. Its specific antigen is unknown. The input lacks base qualities; no much larger clone sits a single base away. TCRbeta CDR3 regions were amplified from genomic DNA by means of the immunoSEQ Assay, a bias-controlled multiplex PCR. Under the source paper's analysis protocol: The number of nucleated cells in each sample was estimated by amplification of reference gene primers within the assay. To quantify the absolute abundance of each unique TCRbeta CDR3 rearrangement, sequence reads were collapsed and filtered. For each sample, productive Simpson clonality was calculated as the square root of Simpson's diversity index over productive rearrangements. TCRdb's version of the immuneACCESS table is confined to in-frame rearrangements and falls short of the full clone set. An unresolved V gene accounts for under half of the shortfall where checked; the remainder is of unknown origin. The DNA gave D and trimming, while V, J and clone size come from that table. For this sample the table gives 450,000 or so clones, of which 70% to 90% were detected only once. The biggest ten clones account for roughly 0.84% of the sample.

The sequence derives from a man aged 18-30 years with COVID-19, enrolled during active disease. This sequence uses TRBV6-1 and TRBJ1-4; 7 of the junction bases match TRBD1. Sequenced input: peripheral blood. For the CDR3, the sequence is CASSEPGQNHEKLFF. The DNA is TGTGCCAGCAGTGAACCGGGACAGAACCATGAAAAACTGTTTTTT.